The source of this T cell receptor beta chain is a study of cytomegalovirus exposure and HLA in healthy donors. Using immunoSEQ multiplex PCR, the repertoire was profiled, and TCRdb retains in-frame clones only, with some absent. Among roughly 130,000 clones listed, about 86% were seen once. This TCR came from a man younger than 30 in good health and CMV-seronegative. The sequenced material came from PBMCs.

CDR3 sequence reads: CASSVGQGEDTQYF. CDR3 nucleotide sequence: TGTGCCAGCAGTGTGGGACAGGGGGAAGATACGCAGTATTTT. This chain joins TRBV6-1 and TRBJ2-3, with TRBD1 matching 11 bases. This CDR3 contains 14 residues. Looked up from germline, CDR1 is MNHNS and CDR2 is SASEGT. V gave up 4 bases and J gave up 5 bases; unmatched junction bases: 2.